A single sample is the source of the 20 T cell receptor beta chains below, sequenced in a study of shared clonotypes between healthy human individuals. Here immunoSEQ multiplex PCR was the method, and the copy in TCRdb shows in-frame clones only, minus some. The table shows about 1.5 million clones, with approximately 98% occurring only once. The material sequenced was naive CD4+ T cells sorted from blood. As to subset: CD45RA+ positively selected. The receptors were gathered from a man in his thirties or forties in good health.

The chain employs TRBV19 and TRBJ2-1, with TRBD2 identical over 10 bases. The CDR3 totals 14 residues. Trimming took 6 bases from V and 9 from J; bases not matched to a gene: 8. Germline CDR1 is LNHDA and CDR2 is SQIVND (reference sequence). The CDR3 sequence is CASSQLAGEGEQFF. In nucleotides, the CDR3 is TGTGCCAGTAGCCAGCTAGCGGGAGAGGGTGAGCAGTTCTTC. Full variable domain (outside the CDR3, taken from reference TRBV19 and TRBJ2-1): DGGITQSPKYLFRKEGQNVTLSCEQNLNHDAMYWYRQDPGQGLRLIYYSQIVNDFQKGDIAEGYSVSREKKESFPLTVTSAQKNPTAFYLCASSQLAGEGEQFFGPGTRLTVL.

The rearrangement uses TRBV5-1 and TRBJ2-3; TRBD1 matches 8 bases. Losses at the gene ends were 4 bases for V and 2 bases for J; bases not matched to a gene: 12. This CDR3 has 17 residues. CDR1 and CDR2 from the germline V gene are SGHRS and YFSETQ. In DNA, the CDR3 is TGCGCCAGCAGCCCGTTAGGTACAGGGGGGACCACAGATACGCAGTATTTT. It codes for CASSPLGTGGTTDTQYF.

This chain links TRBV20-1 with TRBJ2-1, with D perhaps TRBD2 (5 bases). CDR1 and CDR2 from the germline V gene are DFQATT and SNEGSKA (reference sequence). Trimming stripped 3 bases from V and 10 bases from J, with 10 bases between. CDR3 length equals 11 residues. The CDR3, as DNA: TGCAGTGCTAGCCGGGGTGGGGAGCAGTTCTTC. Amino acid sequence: CSASRGGEQFF.

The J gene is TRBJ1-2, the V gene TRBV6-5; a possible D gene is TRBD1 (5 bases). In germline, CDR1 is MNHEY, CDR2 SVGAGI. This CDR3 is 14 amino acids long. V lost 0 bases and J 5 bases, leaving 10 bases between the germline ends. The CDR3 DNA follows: TGTGCCAGCAGTTACTCCGGGGGGTGGTATGGCTACACCTTC. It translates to CASSYSGGWYGYTF.

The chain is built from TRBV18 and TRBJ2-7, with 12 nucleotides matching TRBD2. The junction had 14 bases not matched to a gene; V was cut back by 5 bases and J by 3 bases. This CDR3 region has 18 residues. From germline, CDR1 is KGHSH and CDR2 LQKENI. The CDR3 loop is CASSKAQTSGSQVYEQYF. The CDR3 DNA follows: TGTGCCAGCTCAAAAGCTCAGACTAGCGGGAGTCAAGTCTACGAGCAGTACTTC.

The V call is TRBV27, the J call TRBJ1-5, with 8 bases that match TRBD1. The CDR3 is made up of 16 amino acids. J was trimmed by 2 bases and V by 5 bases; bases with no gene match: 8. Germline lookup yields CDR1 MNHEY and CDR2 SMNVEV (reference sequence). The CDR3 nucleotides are TGTGCCAGCAGTGCGATACAGGGGGTTGGCAATCAGCCCCAGCATTTT. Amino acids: CASSAIQGVGNQPQHF.

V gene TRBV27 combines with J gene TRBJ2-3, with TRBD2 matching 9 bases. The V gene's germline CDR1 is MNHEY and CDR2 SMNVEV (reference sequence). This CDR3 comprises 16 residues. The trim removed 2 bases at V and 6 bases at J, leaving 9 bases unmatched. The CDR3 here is CASSLVAGGPGDTQYF. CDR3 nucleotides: TGTGCCAGCAGTTTAGTGGCGGGAGGGCCGGGGGATACGCAGTATTTT.

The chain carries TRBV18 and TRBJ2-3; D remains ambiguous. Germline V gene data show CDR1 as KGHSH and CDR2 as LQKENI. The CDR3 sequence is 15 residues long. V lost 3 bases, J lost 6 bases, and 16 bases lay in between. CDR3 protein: CASSPPSSRRDTQYF. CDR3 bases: TGTGCCAGCTCACCCCCTAGTAGTCGGCGGGATACGCAGTATTTT. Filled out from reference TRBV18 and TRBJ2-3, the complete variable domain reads NAGVMQNPRHLVRRRGQEARLRCSPMKGHSHVYWYRQLPEEGLKFMVYLQKENIIDESGMPKERFSAEFPKEGPSILRIQQVVRGDSAAYFCASSPPSSRRDTQYFGPGTRLTVL.

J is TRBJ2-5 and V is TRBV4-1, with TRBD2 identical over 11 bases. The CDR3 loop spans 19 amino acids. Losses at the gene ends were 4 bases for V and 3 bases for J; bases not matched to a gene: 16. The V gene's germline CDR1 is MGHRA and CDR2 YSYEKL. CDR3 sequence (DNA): TGCGCCAGCAGCCGGGGGTGGGCTAGCGGGAGGCTGGGAGAAGAGACCCAGTACTTC. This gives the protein CASSRGWASGRLGEETQYF.

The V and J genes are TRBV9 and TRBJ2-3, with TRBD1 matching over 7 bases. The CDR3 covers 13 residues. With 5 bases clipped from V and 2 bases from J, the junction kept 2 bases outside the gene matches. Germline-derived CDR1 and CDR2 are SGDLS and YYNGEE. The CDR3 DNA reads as TGTGCCAGCAGAGGACAGGACACAGATACGCAGTATTTT. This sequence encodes CASRGQDTDTQYF.

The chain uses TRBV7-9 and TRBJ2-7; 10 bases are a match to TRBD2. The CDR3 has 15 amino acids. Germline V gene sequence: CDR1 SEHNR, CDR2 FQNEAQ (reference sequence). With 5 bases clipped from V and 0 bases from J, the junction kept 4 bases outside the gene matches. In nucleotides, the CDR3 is TGTGCCAGCAGCCAGATAGCGGGAGGCTCCTACGAGCAGTACTTC. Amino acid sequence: CASSQIAGGSYEQYF.

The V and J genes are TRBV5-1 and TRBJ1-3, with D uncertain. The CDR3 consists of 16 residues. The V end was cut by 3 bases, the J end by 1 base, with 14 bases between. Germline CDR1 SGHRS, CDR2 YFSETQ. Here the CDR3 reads CASSSSPGTSGNTIYF. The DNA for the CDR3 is TGCGCCAGCAGCTCTTCCCCCGGCACTTCTGGAAACACCATATATTTT.

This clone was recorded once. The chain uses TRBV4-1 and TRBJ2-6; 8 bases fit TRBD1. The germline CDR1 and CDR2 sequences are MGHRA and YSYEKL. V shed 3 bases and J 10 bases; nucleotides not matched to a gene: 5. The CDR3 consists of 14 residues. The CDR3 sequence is CASSQNRGWNVLTF. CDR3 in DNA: TGCGCCAGCAGCCAGAACAGGGGGTGGAACGTCCTGACTTTC.

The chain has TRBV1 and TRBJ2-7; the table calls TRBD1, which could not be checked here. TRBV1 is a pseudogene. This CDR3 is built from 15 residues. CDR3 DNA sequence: TGCACCAGCAGCCTCGGGACAGCCTTTACCTACGAGCAGTACTTC. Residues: CTSSLGTAFTYEQYF.

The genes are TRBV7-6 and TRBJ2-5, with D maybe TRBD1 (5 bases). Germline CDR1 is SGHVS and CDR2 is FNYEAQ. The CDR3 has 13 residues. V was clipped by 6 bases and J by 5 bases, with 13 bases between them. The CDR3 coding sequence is TGTGCCAGCAGTTTTCCAGGGATCGAGACCCAGTACTTC. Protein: CASSFPGIETQYF.

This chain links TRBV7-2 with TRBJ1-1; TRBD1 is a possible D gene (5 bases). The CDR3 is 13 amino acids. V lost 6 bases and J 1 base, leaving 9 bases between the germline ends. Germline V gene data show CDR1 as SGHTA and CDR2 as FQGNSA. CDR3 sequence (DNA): TGTGCCAGCAGGGGACTGAGGAACACTGAAGCTTTCTTT. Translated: CASRGLRNTEAFF. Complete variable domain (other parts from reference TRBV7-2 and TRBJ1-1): GAGVSQSPSNKVTEKGKDVELRCDPISGHTALYWYRQSLGQGLEFLIYFQGNSAPDKSGLPSDRFSAERTGGSVSTLTIQRTQQEDSAVYLCASRGLRNTEAFFGQGTRLTVV.

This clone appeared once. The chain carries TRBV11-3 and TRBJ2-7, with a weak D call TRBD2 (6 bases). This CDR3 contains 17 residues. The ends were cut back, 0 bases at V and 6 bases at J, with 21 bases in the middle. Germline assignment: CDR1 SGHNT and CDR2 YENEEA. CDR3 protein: CASSLERGLAGQGEQYF. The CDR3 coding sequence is TGTGCCAGCAGCTTAGAACGGGGCCTCGCGGGGCAGGGCGAGCAGTACTTC. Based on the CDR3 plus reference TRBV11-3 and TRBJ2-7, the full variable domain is EAGVVQSPRYKIIEKKQPVAFWCNPISGHNTLYWYLQNLGQGPELLIRYENEEAVDDSQLPKDRFSAERLKGVDSTLKIQPAELGDSAVYLCASSLERGLAGQGEQYFGPGTRLTVT.

The DNA for the CDR3 is TGTGCCTGGAACAGGGAACTATCCAATCAGCCCCAGCATTTT. The encoded protein is CAWNRELSNQPQHF. This sequence joins TRBV30 and TRBJ1-5; the D gene is possibly TRBD1 (6 bases). The CDR3 runs to 14 residues. The V end lost 4 bases, the J end lost 3 bases, and 13 bases lay between the germline ends. In germline, CDR1 is GTSNPN, CDR2 SVGIG (reference sequence).

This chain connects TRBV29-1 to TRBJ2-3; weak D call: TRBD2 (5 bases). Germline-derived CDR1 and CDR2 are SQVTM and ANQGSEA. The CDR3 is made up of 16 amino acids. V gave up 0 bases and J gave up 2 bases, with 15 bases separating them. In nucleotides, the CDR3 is TGCAGCGTTGAAGATCCCGGCGAGGGTCACACAGATACGCAGTATTTT. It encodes CSVEDPGEGHTDTQYF.

The CDR3 sequence is CATSRGGSATGELFF. In DNA form, the CDR3 reads TGTGCCACCTCAAGGGGCGGGAGCGCGACCGGGGAGCTGTTTTTT. The chain has TRBV11-3 and TRBJ2-2; 7 bases map to TRBD2. The CDR3 contains 15 residues. V shed 10 bases, J shed 5 bases, and the junction held 13 bases outside the gene matches. The germline CDR1 and CDR2 sequences are SGHNT and YENEEA.